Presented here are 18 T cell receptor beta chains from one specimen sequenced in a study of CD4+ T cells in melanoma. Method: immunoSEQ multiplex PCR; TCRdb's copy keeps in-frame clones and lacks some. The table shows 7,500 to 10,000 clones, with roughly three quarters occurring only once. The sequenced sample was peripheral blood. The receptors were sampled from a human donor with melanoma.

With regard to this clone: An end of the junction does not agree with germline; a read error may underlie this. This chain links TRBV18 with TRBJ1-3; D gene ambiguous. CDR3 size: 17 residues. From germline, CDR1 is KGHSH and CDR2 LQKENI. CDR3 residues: CASSPRIGGASGNTIYF. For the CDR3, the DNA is TGTGCCAGCTCGCCACGGATAGGAGGCGCCTCTGGAAACACCATATATTTT.

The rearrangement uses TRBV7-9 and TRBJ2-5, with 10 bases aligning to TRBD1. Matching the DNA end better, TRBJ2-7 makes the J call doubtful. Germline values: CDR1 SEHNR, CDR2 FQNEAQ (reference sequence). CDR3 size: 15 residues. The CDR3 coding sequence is TGTGCCAGCAGCACGGACAGGGGGGCCCCCTACGAGCAGTACTTC. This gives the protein CASSTDRGAPYEQYF.

In nucleotides, the CDR3 is TGCGCCAGCAGTAGAAGGGAGAATTCACCCCTCCACTTT. As protein: CASSRRENSPLHF. This chain joins TRBV5-1 and TRBJ1-6; D is uncertain. The V and J ends lost 5 bases and 7 bases respectively, with 10 bases between them. The CDR3 loop spans 13 amino acids. CDR1 and CDR2 from the germline V gene are SGHRS and YFSETQ.

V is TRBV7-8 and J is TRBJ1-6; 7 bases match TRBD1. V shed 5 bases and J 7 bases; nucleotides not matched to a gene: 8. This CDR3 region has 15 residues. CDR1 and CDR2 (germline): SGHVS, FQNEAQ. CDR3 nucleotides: TGTGCCAGCAGCCAAGGGACAGCAAAAAATTCACCCCTCCACTTT. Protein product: CASSQGTAKNSPLHF.

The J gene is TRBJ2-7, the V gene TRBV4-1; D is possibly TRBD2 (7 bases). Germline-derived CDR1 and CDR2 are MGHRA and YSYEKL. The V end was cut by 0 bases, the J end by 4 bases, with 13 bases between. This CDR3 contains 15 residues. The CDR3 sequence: CASSQDNGGPYEQYF. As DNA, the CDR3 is TGCGCCAGCAGCCAAGATAACGGGGGGCCTTACGAGCAGTACTTC.

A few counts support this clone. The chain's CDR3 is CASSVGRGANTEAFF. CDR3 bases: TGTGCCAGCAGCGTAGGGAGGGGAGCGAACACTGAAGCTTTCTTT. This chain connects TRBV9 to TRBJ1-1; a weak D match, TRBD1 (5 bases). V was cut by 0 bases and J by 1 base, with 10 bases left in between. The germline V gene has CDR1 SGDLS and CDR2 YYNGEE. The CDR3 spans 15 residues.

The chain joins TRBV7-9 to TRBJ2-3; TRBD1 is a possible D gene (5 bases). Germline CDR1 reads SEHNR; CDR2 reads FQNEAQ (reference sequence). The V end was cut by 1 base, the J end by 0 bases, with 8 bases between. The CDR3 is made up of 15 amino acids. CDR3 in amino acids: CASSLGQTSTDTQYF. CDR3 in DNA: TGTGCCAGCAGCTTAGGACAGACCAGCACAGATACGCAGTATTTT. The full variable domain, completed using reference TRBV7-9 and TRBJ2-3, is DTGVSQNPRHKITKRGQNVTFRCDPISEHNRLYWYRQTLGQGPEFLTYFQNEAQLEKSRLLSDRFSAERPKGSFSTLEIQRTEQGDSAMYLCASSLGQTSTDTQYFGPGTRLTVL.

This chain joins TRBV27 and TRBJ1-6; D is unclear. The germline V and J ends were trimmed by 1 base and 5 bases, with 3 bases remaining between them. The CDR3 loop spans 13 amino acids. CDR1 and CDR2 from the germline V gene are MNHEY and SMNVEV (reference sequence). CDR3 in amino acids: CASSLWDNSPLHF. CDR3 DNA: TGTGCCAGCAGTTTATGGGATAATTCACCCCTCCACTTT.

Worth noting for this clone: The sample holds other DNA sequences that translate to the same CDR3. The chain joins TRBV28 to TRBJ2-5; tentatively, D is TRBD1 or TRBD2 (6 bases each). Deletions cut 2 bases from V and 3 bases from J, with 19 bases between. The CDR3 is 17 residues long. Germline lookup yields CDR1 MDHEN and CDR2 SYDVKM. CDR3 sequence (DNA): TGTGCCAGCAGTTTAGGAGGGGGATTAGCGCAAAAAGAGACCCAGTACTTC. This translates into CASSLGGGLAQKETQYF.

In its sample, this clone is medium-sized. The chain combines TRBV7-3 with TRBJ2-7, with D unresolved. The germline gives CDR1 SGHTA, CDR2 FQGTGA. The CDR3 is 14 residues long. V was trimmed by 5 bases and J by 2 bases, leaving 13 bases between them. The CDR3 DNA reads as TGTGCCAGCAGCACCCAGACCGGAACCTACGAGCAGTACTTC. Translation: CASSTQTGTYEQYF.

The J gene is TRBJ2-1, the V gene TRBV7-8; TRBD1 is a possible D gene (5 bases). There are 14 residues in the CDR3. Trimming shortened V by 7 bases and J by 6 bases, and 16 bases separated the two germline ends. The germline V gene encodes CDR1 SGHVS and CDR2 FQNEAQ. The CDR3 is CASTPTALVNEQFF. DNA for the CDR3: TGTGCCAGCACCCCGACAGCGTTGGTCAATGAGCAGTTCTTC.

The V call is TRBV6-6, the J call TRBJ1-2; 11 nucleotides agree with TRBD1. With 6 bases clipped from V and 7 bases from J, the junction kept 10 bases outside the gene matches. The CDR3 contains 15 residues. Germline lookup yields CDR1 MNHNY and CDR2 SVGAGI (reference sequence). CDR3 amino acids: CASRSGTGGRSGYTF. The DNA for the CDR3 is TGTGCCAGCAGATCCGGGACAGGGGGGAGAAGTGGCTACACCTTC.

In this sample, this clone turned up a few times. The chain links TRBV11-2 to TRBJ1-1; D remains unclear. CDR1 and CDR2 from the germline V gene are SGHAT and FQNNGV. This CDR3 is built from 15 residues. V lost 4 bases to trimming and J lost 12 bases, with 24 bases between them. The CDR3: CASSSTFGREVPPFF. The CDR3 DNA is TGTGCCAGCAGCTCTACCTTCGGACGGGAGGTTCCCCCTTTCTTT.

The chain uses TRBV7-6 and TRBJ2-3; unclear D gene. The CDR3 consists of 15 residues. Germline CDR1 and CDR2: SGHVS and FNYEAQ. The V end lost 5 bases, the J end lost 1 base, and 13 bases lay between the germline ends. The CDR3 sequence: CASSPGPFGTDTQYF. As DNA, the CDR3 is TGTGCCAGCAGCCCCGGACCGTTCGGCACAGATACGCAGTATTTT.

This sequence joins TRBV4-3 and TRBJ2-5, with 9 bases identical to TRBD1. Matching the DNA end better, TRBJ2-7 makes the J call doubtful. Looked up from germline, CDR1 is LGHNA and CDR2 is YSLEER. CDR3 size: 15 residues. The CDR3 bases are TGCGCCAGCAGCCAAGGGACAGGGGTAGCCTACGAGCAGTACTTC. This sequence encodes CASSQGTGVAYEQYF.

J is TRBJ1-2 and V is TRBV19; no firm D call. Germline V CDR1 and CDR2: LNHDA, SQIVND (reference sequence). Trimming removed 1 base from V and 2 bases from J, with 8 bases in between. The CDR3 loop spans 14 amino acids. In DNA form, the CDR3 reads TGTGCCAGTAGTATAGGAAACTACAACTATGGCTACACCTTC. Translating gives CASSIGNYNYGYTF.

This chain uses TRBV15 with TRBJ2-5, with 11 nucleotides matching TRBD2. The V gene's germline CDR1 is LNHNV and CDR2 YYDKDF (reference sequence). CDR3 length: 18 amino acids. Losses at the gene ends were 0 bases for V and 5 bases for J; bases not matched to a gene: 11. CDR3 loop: CATSRDPASGGRGETQYF. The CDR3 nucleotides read TGTGCCACCAGCAGAGATCCTGCTAGCGGGGGGCGGGGGGAGACCCAGTACTTC.

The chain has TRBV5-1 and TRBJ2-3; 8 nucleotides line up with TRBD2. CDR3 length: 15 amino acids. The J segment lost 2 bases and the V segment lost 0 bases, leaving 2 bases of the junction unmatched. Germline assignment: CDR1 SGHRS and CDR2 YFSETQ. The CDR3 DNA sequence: TGCGCCAGCAGCTTGGCGCGGGGGGCCACAGATACGCAGTATTTT. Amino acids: CASSLARGATDTQYF.